The following is a T cell receptor (beta chain) sequence with its context. These data come from a study of blood T cell repertoires in COVID-19. Study-level information: Acute-phase and convalescent COVID-19 samples originated in the United States, Italy and Spain.

This table comes from immunoSEQ multiplex PCR, and its TCRdb copy is limited to in-frame clones, with some not included. The table includes 180,000 or so clones, about 85% detected once. The source material was peripheral blood. This receptor was taken from a woman older than 75 with acute or convalescent COVID-19.

The CDR3 reads CASSPLPTDTQYF. CDR3 DNA: TGTGCCAGCAGCCCTCTCCCCACAGATACGCAGTATTTT. The chain joins TRBV9 to TRBJ2-3, with unresolved D. The CDR3 spans 13 residues. V was shortened by 4 bases and J by 2 bases, with 8 bases between the two germline ends. Germline V gene sequence: CDR1 SGDLS, CDR2 YYNGEE. The full variable domain, rest sourced from reference TRBV9 and TRBJ2-3, is DSGVTQTPKHLITATGQRVTLRCSPRSGDLSVYWYQQSLDQGLQFLIQYYNGEERAKGNILERFSAQQFPDLHSELNLSSLELGDSALYFCASSPLPTDTQYFGPGTRLTVL.